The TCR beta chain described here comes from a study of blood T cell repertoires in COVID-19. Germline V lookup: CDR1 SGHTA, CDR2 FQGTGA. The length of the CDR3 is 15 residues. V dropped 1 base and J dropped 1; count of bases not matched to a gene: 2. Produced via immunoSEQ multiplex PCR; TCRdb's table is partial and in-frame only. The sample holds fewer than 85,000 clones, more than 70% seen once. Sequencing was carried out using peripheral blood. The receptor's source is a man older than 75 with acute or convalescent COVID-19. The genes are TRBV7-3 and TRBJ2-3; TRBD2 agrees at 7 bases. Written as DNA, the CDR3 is TGTGCCAGCAGCTTAATGGGAGGGGGCACAGATACGCAGTATTTT. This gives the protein CASSLMGGGTDTQYF.